These 32 T cell receptor beta chains originate from one sample sequenced in a study of cytomegalovirus exposure and HLA in healthy donors. PCR primers comprised 60 Vbeta and 13 Jbeta primers. Sequencing used immunoSEQ multiplex PCR; TCRdb keeps in-frame clones, though not all of them. The sample table includes under 200,000 clones. Sequencing used PBMCs. These receptors originate from a man younger than 45 in good health and CMV-seronegative.

This chain connects TRBV15 to TRBJ2-5; D remains ambiguous. V lost 5 bases, J lost 1 base, and 14 bases lay in between. This CDR3 spans 15 amino acids. Looked up from germline, CDR1 is LNHNV and CDR2 is YYDKDF (reference sequence). CDR3 coding DNA: TGTGCCACCAGCCCGGCGCCAGGTCTCCAAGAGACCCAGTACTTC. Residues: CATSPAPGLQETQYF.

The J gene is TRBJ2-5, the V gene TRBV30; unclear D gene. The J call is uncertain, as TRBJ2-7 better fits the DNA end. This CDR3 has 11 amino acids. The germline V gene has CDR1 GTSNPN and CDR2 SVGIG (reference sequence). The CDR3 DNA follows: TGTGCCTGGAAGGACGACTACGAGCAGTACTTC. This translates into CAWKDDYEQYF.

CDR3 nucleotides: TGCGCCAGCAGCTCGGGGACAGGAGCCACCGGGGAGCTGTTTTTT. It encodes CASSSGTGATGELFF. The V and J genes are TRBV5-1 and TRBJ2-2, with TRBD1 matching 8 bases. The CDR3 is 15 amino acids. V trimming: 3 bases; J trimming: 4 bases; junction bases outside the gene matches: 5. Germline lookup yields CDR1 SGHRS and CDR2 YFSETQ.

The rearrangement joins TRBV10-3 to TRBJ2-2; D possibly corresponds to TRBD1 (5 bases). Germline V lookup: CDR1 ENHRY, CDR2 SYGVKD. The V end lost 10 bases, the J end lost 4 bases, and 19 bases lay between the germline ends. This CDR3 spans 15 amino acids. The CDR3 sequence is CATKGHSPGTGELFF. DNA of the CDR3: TGTGCCACGAAGGGGCATAGTCCCGGCACCGGGGAGCTGTTTTTT.

The chain uses TRBV5-4 and TRBJ2-7; D remains unclear. CDR1 and CDR2 from the germline V gene are SGHNT and YYREEE (reference sequence). CDR3 length: 15 amino acids. Trimming took 0 bases from V and 3 from J, leaving 13 bases between them. CDR3 sequence: CASSLDGQVGYEQYF. The DNA of the CDR3 is TGTGCCAGCAGCTTGGACGGCCAGGTAGGCTACGAGCAGTACTTC.

In DNA, the CDR3 is TGTGCCAGCAGCTTAAGCCTAGCGGGCCTGAACACCGGGGAGCTGTTTTTT. It yields the protein CASSLSLAGLNTGELFF. The rearrangement joins TRBV7-9 to TRBJ2-2, with 8 bases fitting TRBD2. The CDR3 covers 17 residues. V was clipped by 2 bases and J by 1 base; unmatched bases: 6. Germline V gene sequence: CDR1 SEHNR, CDR2 FQNEAQ (reference sequence). Looking up the rest from reference TRBV7-9 and TRBJ2-2 gives the full variable domain: DTGVSQNPRHKITKRGQNVTFRCDPISEHNRLYWYRQTLGQGPEFLTYFQNEAQLEKSRLLSDRFSAERPKGSFSTLEIQRTEQGDSAMYLCASSLSLAGLNTGELFFGEGSRLTVL.

This rearrangement joins TRBV10-3 to TRBJ2-7; D may be TRBD2 (5 bases). V was cut by 10 bases and J by 3 bases, with 16 bases left in between. This CDR3 region has 13 residues. The germline CDR1 and CDR2 sequences are ENHRY and SYGVKD. CDR3 amino acids: CATDWGAGYEQYF. The CDR3 region has the DNA TGTGCCACCGACTGGGGTGCGGGCTACGAGCAGTACTTC.

J is TRBJ2-6 and V is TRBV6-4, with 9 bases fitting TRBD1. V lost 3 bases, J lost 2 bases, and 11 bases stayed unmatched. The CDR3 is made up of 19 amino acids. CDR1 and CDR2 from the germline V gene are MRHNA and SNTAGT. CDR3 sequence (DNA): TGTGCCAGCAGTGAAGACGCCGGGACAGGGACCCCTGGGGCCAACGTCCTGACTTTC. Its translation is CASSEDAGTGTPGANVLTF.

The J gene is TRBJ2-7, the V gene TRBV11-3; 7 nucleotides align to TRBD1. The CDR3 has 13 amino acids. Trimming took 5 bases from V and 6 from J; bases not matched to a gene: 7. The germline CDR1 and CDR2 sequences are SGHNT and YENEEA. This CDR3 reads CASSRPPGGEQYF. The CDR3 region has the DNA TGTGCCAGCAGCCGACCCCCAGGGGGCGAGCAGTACTTC.

The J gene is TRBJ1-4, the V gene TRBV19; a weak D match, TRBD1 (5 bases). Trimming removed 3 bases at V and 7 bases at J, with 12 bases between. The V gene's germline CDR1 is LNHDA and CDR2 SQIVND (reference sequence). The CDR3 consists of 14 residues. The chain's CDR3 is CASSITGGVEKLFF. The CDR3 DNA follows: TGTGCCAGTAGTATTACTGGGGGGGTTGAAAAACTGTTTTTT.

The chain links TRBV7-3 to TRBJ2-2; the D is unclear. Germline values: CDR1 SGHTA, CDR2 FQGTGA. The CDR3 is 15 residues long. Trimming left V 2 bases short and J 7 bases short, with 14 bases between. CDR3 DNA sequence: TGTGCCAGCAGCTTAGTACCGATCGGTAACGGGGAGCTGTTTTTT. It yields the protein CASSLVPIGNGELFF.

The chain employs TRBV5-1 and TRBJ1-5; TRBD1 agrees at 8 bases. The CDR3 extends over 14 amino acids. Germline CDR1 and CDR2: SGHRS and YFSETQ. The ends lost 4 bases at V and 6 bases at J; junction bases unmatched: 6. CDR3 bases: TGCGCCAGCAGCGATGGACAGGGAACTCAGCCCCAGCATTTT. Protein sequence: CASSDGQGTQPQHF.

The J gene is TRBJ1-1, the V gene TRBV6-6, with 8 bases lining up with TRBD1. The germline gives CDR1 MNHNY, CDR2 SVGAGI (reference sequence). V lost 5 bases to trimming and J lost 4 bases; unmatched junction nucleotides: 3. This CDR3 is 13 amino acids long. CDR3 bases: TGTGCCAGCAGTGCCACAGGGGGCACTGAAGCTTTCTTT. The encoded protein is CASSATGGTEAFF.

The CDR3 nucleotides are TGTGCCAGCAGCTTATTTGGCGGGAGCCCCGGGGAGCTGTTTTTT. Residues: CASSLFGGSPGELFF. The chain carries TRBV11-3 and TRBJ2-2; TRBD2 agrees at 7 bases. CDR3 size: 15 residues. Germline V gene lookup returns CDR1 SGHNT and CDR2 YENEEA. The V and J ends lost 2 bases and 6 bases, in that order; junction bases with no gene match: 6.

The chain has TRBV7-9 and TRBJ2-5; perhaps TRBD2 as D (6 bases). Germline-derived CDR1 and CDR2 are SEHNR and FQNEAQ (reference sequence). The CDR3 spans 14 residues. Trimming took 2 bases from V and 5 from J, leaving 12 bases between them. The CDR3 nucleotides read TGTGCCAGCAGCTTACTAGCGACCAGGGAGACCCAGTACTTC. Translating it yields CASSLLATRETQYF.

The rearrangement uses TRBV4-2 and TRBJ2-3, with 14 bases matching TRBD2. Looked up from germline, CDR1 is LGHNA and CDR2 is YNFKEQ. V was pared by 1 base and J by 8 bases, with 2 bases of the junction left unmatched. This CDR3 is 15 amino acids long. Here the CDR3 reads CASSQGTSGRTTQYF. The CDR3, as DNA: TGTGCCAGCAGCCAAGGGACTAGCGGGAGGACTACGCAGTATTTT.

V and J are TRBV18 and TRBJ2-5, with a weak D call TRBD1 (6 bases). The V and J ends lost 4 bases and 9 bases respectively, with 15 bases between them. This CDR3 comprises 13 residues. Germline lookup yields CDR1 KGHSH and CDR2 LQKENI. CDR3 nucleotides: TGTGCCAGCTCACGACAGGCATGGGAATCCCAGTACTTC. Residues: CASSRQAWESQYF.

This chain joins TRBV29-1 and TRBJ1-3; unclear D gene. Germline values: CDR1 SQVTM, CDR2 ANQGSEA. CDR3 size: 12 residues. V shed 6 bases and J shed 0 bases, with 6 bases lying between them. The CDR3 sequence is CSVSNSGNTIYF. For the CDR3, the DNA is TGCAGCGTCAGTAACTCTGGAAACACCATATATTTT.

The gene calls are TRBV19 and TRBJ2-7; 14 nucleotides match TRBD2. The V segment lost 0 bases and the J segment 3 bases; nucleotides outside the gene matches: 10. The CDR3 consists of 19 residues. CDR1 and CDR2 from the germline V gene are LNHDA and SQIVND (reference sequence). The CDR3 sequence is CASSIDGTSGSVDIYEQYF. The CDR3 DNA sequence: TGTGCCAGTAGTATAGACGGGACTAGCGGGAGTGTTGATATCTACGAGCAGTACTTC. The variable domain in full, with the rest retrieved from reference TRBV19 and TRBJ2-7, is DGGITQSPKYLFRKEGQNVTLSCEQNLNHDAMYWYRQDPGQGLRLIYYSQIVNDFQKGDIAEGYSVSREKKESFPLTVTSAQKNPTAFYLCASSIDGTSGSVDIYEQYFGPGTRLTVT.

The rearrangement uses TRBV5-1 and TRBJ1-4, with 7 bases matching TRBD1. Germline CDR1 reads SGHRS; CDR2 reads YFSETQ. CDR3 length: 16 residues. V shed 1 base and J 7 bases; nucleotides not matched to a gene: 10. CDR3 protein: CASSLPQGVDGEKLFF. The CDR3 DNA reads as TGCGCCAGCAGCTTGCCGCAGGGGGTCGACGGTGAAAAACTGTTTTTT.

This chain joins TRBV27 and TRBJ2-6, with 8 bases aligning to TRBD1. Germline V gene lookup returns CDR1 MNHEY and CDR2 SMNVEV (reference sequence). CDR3 length: 17 amino acids. V was clipped by 3 bases and J by 0 bases; unmatched bases: 4. CDR3 amino acids: CASSLTGVDSGANVLTF. In nucleotides, the CDR3 is TGTGCCAGCAGTTTGACAGGGGTTGACTCTGGGGCCAACGTCCTGACTTTC.

The CDR3 sequence: CASSPRTGRHIGKNTEAFF. The DNA of the CDR3 is TGTGCCAGCTCACCGCGGACAGGGCGCCATATCGGGAAGAACACTGAAGCTTTCTTT. The chain links TRBV18 to TRBJ1-1; TRBD1 aligns across 8 bases. With 3 bases clipped from V and 1 base from J, the junction kept 16 bases outside the gene matches. The CDR3 runs to 19 residues. CDR1 and CDR2 from the germline V gene are KGHSH and LQKENI.

The chain uses TRBV19 and TRBJ2-1, with D unclear. The CDR3 sequence is 11 residues long. In germline, CDR1 is LNHDA, CDR2 SQIVND (reference sequence). Deletions cut 9 bases from V and 6 bases from J, with 9 bases between. CDR3 coding DNA: TGTGCCAGCCGACTTCTCAATGAGCAGTTCTTC. Its protein is CASRLLNEQFF. The full variable domain, in which reference TRBV19 and TRBJ2-1 provide the parts outside the CDR3, is DGGITQSPKYLFRKEGQNVTLSCEQNLNHDAMYWYRQDPGQGLRLIYYSQIVNDFQKGDIAEGYSVSREKKESFPLTVTSAQKNPTAFYLCASRLLNEQFFGPGTRLTVL.

V is TRBV7-7 and J is TRBJ2-2, with 8 bases that match TRBD2. The CDR3 is 16 amino acids. Trimming cost V 0 bases and J 10 bases; bases outside gene matches: 10. In germline, CDR1 is SSHAT, CDR2 FNYEAQ (reference sequence). CDR3 sequence reads: CASSLAARGGRTELFF. For the CDR3, the DNA is TGTGCCAGCAGCTTAGCGGCGAGGGGCGGGAGGACGGAGCTGTTTTTT.

This chain links TRBV30 with TRBJ2-7, with 11 bases matching TRBD2. The CDR3 length is 14 residues. Germline CDR1 and CDR2: GTSNPN and SVGIG (reference sequence). The J segment lost 2 bases and the V segment lost 3 bases, leaving 3 bases of the junction unmatched. Here the CDR3 reads CAWSLAGGPYEQYF. The DNA of the CDR3 is TGTGCCTGGAGCCTAGCGGGAGGCCCCTACGAGCAGTACTTC.

This chain joins TRBV19 and TRBJ1-1; D possibly corresponds to TRBD1 (5 bases). Germline V lookup: CDR1 LNHDA, CDR2 SQIVND (reference sequence). This CDR3 has 13 amino acids. V lost 7 bases and J lost 4, with 13 bases in between. The CDR3 loop reads CASILAGGTEAFF. DNA of the CDR3: TGTGCCAGTATCCTAGCGGGGGGCACTGAAGCTTTCTTT.

This chain links TRBV7-8 with TRBJ1-2; 12 bases map to TRBD1. J gave up 7 bases and V 0 bases, and 3 bases lay outside the gene matches. This CDR3 is built from 15 residues. Looked up from germline, CDR1 is SGHVS and CDR2 is FQNEAQ. The CDR3 coding sequence is TGTGCCAGCAGCTTAGCGGGACAGGGGGCAGGTGGCTACACCTTC. Protein product: CASSLAGQGAGGYTF.

The chain combines TRBV19 with TRBJ1-1; D is ambiguous. The CDR3 is 15 amino acids. Germline loops: CDR1 LNHDA, CDR2 SQIVND (reference sequence). V was clipped by 6 bases and J by 0 bases, with 14 bases between them. The CDR3 sequence is CASREETIMNTEAFF. CDR3 coding DNA: TGTGCCAGTAGAGAAGAGACAATCATGAACACTGAAGCTTTCTTT.

The rearrangement uses TRBV9 and TRBJ2-1, with 8 bases lining up with TRBD2. V dropped 3 bases and J dropped 2; count of bases not matched to a gene: 4. The CDR3 covers 15 residues. Germline V gene sequence: CDR1 SGDLS, CDR2 YYNGEE. The CDR3 here is CASSAGTRTYNEQFF. The DNA of the CDR3 is TGTGCCAGCAGCGCCGGGACTAGGACCTACAATGAGCAGTTCTTC.

The chain uses TRBV27 and TRBJ2-7; tentative D call: TRBD2 (6 bases). CDR1 and CDR2 (germline): MNHEY, SMNVEV (reference sequence). Deletions cut 5 bases from V and 2 bases from J, with 19 bases between. The CDR3 has 16 residues. Written as DNA, the CDR3 is TGTGCCAGCAGTCGGGGGTACGGGCCCTACCCCTACGAGCAGTACTTC. This codes for CASSRGYGPYPYEQYF.

The V and J genes are TRBV7-9 and TRBJ2-7; a possible D gene is TRBD1 (6 bases). The V end was cut by 5 bases, the J end by 3 bases, with 20 bases between. This CDR3 is built from 16 residues. Germline CDR1 SEHNR, CDR2 FQNEAQ (reference sequence). This CDR3 reads CASSPPFRDKVYEQYF. For the CDR3, the DNA is TGTGCCAGCAGCCCCCCTTTCCGGGACAAAGTCTACGAGCAGTACTTC.

The V call is TRBV27, the J call TRBJ2-1; possible D gene TRBD2, 6 bases. Germline CDR1 MNHEY, CDR2 SMNVEV (reference sequence). The CDR3 is 15 amino acids. V gave up 3 bases and J gave up 2 bases, with 11 bases separating them. The CDR3, as DNA: TGTGCCAGCAGTTTGCTAGCGCCGACCTACAATGAGCAGTTCTTC. This gives the protein CASSLLAPTYNEQFF.